This T cell receptor beta chain was sequenced for a study of blood T cell repertoires in COVID-19. About the study: PBMCs, B-cell-depleted T cells, or T cells provided the cDNA or gDNA that made up the material.

CDR3 length: 14 residues. Germline assignment: CDR1 MGHRA and CDR2 YSYEKL. V shed 3 bases, J shed 4 bases, and the junction held 2 bases outside the gene matches. Data came from immunoSEQ multiplex PCR; TCRdb stores just in-frame clones and leaves some out. The table has around 270,000 clones, 80% to 85% seen once. The sample was peripheral blood. This TCR was recovered from a person aged 65 to 85 with COVID-19, enrolled during active disease. The chain couples TRBV4-1 to TRBJ1-3; 8 bases align to TRBD1. DNA of the CDR3: TGCGCCAGCAGCCATACAGGGGGAGGAAACACCATATATTTT. This translates into CASSHTGGGNTIYF.